What follows are 20 T cell receptor beta chains derived from one specimen sequenced in a study of cytomegalovirus exposure and HLA in healthy donors. PCR amplification relied on 60 Vbeta primers (plus 13 Jbeta primers). Only in-frame clones appear in the TCRdb table, and some are missing; sequencing was by immunoSEQ multiplex PCR. The table has approximately 140,000 clones, around 82% seen once. Sequencing used PBMCs. The receptors derive from a man aged 35-49 years in good health and CMV-seropositive.

The CDR3 sequence: CAWSMTVNTEAFF. In nucleotides, the CDR3 is TGTGCCTGGAGTATGACAGTGAACACTGAAGCTTTCTTT. The V and J genes are TRBV30 and TRBJ1-1; a possible D gene is TRBD1 (5 bases). V gave up 2 bases and J gave up 0 bases, with 7 bases separating them. This CDR3 spans 13 amino acids. Germline-derived CDR1 and CDR2 are GTSNPN and SVGIG (reference sequence).

The chain uses TRBV6-1 and TRBJ1-1, with D possibly being TRBD1 (5 bases). CDR1 and CDR2 from the germline V gene are MNHNS and SASEGT. The CDR3 runs 13 residues. V was shortened by 3 bases and J by 3 bases, with 8 bases between the two germline ends. DNA of the CDR3: TGTGCCAGCAGTGAGCCCAGGGACACTGAAGCTTTCTTT. Translated: CASSEPRDTEAFF.

The gene calls are TRBV7-9 and TRBJ2-1, with TRBD2 identical over 7 bases. V dropped 1 base and J dropped 2; count of bases not matched to a gene: 5. The length of the CDR3 is 16 residues. The germline V gene has CDR1 SEHNR and CDR2 FQNEAQ (reference sequence). For the CDR3, the DNA is TGTGCCAGCAGCTTAGATCGGGGGGTCACCTACAATGAGCAGTTCTTC. Its protein product is CASSLDRGVTYNEQFF. Complete variable domain (other parts from reference TRBV7-9 and TRBJ2-1): DTGVSQNPRHKITKRGQNVTFRCDPISEHNRLYWYRQTLGQGPEFLTYFQNEAQLEKSRLLSDRFSAERPKGSFSTLEIQRTEQGDSAMYLCASSLDRGVTYNEQFFGPGTRLTVL.

This sequence joins TRBV7-2 and TRBJ2-7; D possibly corresponds to TRBD1 (6 bases). The ends were cut back, 2 bases at V and 3 bases at J, with 14 bases in the middle. The CDR3 is 15 residues long. Germline lookup yields CDR1 SGHTA and CDR2 FQGNSA. The DNA of the CDR3 is TGTGCCAGCAGCTTATCTCAGGGGCGCGTCTACGAGCAGTACTTC. Translation gives CASSLSQGRVYEQYF.

The chain employs TRBV6-5 and TRBJ2-1; TRBD2 agrees at 9 bases. Germline CDR1 MNHEY, CDR2 SVGAGI. The CDR3 spans 15 residues. V trimming: 6 bases; J trimming: 3 bases; junction bases outside the gene matches: 6. The CDR3, as DNA: TGTGCCAGCAGGGTGGGACTAGCTAGCTACAATGAGCAGTTCTTC. Translating it yields CASRVGLASYNEQFF.

The V call is TRBV27, the J call TRBJ2-3, with TRBD2 matching over 13 bases. CDR1 is MNHEY and CDR2 is SMNVEV in the germline V gene (reference sequence). This CDR3 has 16 residues. The J segment lost 3 bases and the V segment lost 5 bases, leaving 5 bases of the junction unmatched. The CDR3, as DNA: TGTGCCAGCAGTGTGACTAGCGGGAGGATAACAGATACGCAGTATTTT. This translates into CASSVTSGRITDTQYF.

This clone has a handful of counts. CDR3 nucleotides: TGTGCCAGCAGGGTGGGCTCTGAAGCTTTCTTT. Its protein product is CASRVGSEAFF. The rearrangement links TRBV6-6 to TRBJ1-1; D remains unclear. The germline gives CDR1 MNHNY, CDR2 SVGAGI (reference sequence). Trimming removed 6 bases from V and 6 bases from J, with 8 bases in between. This CDR3 is 11 amino acids long.

The chain carries TRBV19 and TRBJ2-2, with a weak D call TRBD1 (6 bases). The germline V and J ends were trimmed by 5 bases and 1 base, with 20 bases remaining between them. This CDR3 has 18 residues. Per germline, CDR1 LNHDA and CDR2 SQIVND (reference sequence). CDR3 residues: CASSSPQGWGLNTGELFF. CDR3 DNA sequence: TGTGCCAGTAGTTCTCCACAGGGCTGGGGTTTGAACACCGGGGAGCTGTTTTTT. The full variable domain, rest sourced from reference TRBV19 and TRBJ2-2, is DGGITQSPKYLFRKEGQNVTLSCEQNLNHDAMYWYRQDPGQGLRLIYYSQIVNDFQKGDIAEGYSVSREKKESFPLTVTSAQKNPTAFYLCASSSPQGWGLNTGELFFGEGSRLTVL.

The chain joins TRBV5-6 to TRBJ1-5, with TRBD1 identical over 7 bases. From germline, CDR1 is SGHDT and CDR2 YYEEEE. The CDR3 has 15 amino acids. V dropped 3 bases and J dropped 3; count of bases not matched to a gene: 6. CDR3 protein: CASSSMTGLNQPQHF. The CDR3 coding sequence is TGTGCCAGCAGCTCTATGACAGGGCTCAATCAGCCCCAGCATTTT. Full variable domain (remainder filled in from reference TRBV5-6 and TRBJ1-5): DAGVTQSPTHLIKTRGQQVTLRCSPKSGHDTVSWYQQALGQGPQFIFQYYEEEERQRGNFPDRFSGHQFPNYSSELNVNALLLGDSALYLCASSSMTGLNQPQHFGDGTRLSIL.

The J gene is TRBJ1-5, the V gene TRBV9; D gene ambiguous. V shed 0 bases and J shed 3 bases, with 7 bases lying between them. Per germline, CDR1 SGDLS and CDR2 YYNGEE. The CDR3 sequence is 14 residues long. CDR3 in DNA: TGTGCCAGCAGCGTAGGGCAGAACAATCAGCCCCAGCATTTT. Translating it yields CASSVGQNNQPQHF.

V is TRBV28 and J is TRBJ1-5, with 10 bases lining up with TRBD1. V shed 2 bases and J 2 bases; nucleotides not matched to a gene: 6. Per germline, CDR1 MDHEN and CDR2 SYDVKM. The CDR3 is made up of 17 amino acids. The CDR3 loop is CASSLPPGTGGNQPQHF. In DNA, the CDR3 is TGTGCCAGCAGTTTACCACCCGGGACAGGGGGCAATCAGCCCCAGCATTTT. Together with reference TRBV28 and TRBJ1-5, the CDR3 gives the full variable domain: DVKVTQSSRYLVKRTGEKVFLECVQDMDHENMFWYRQDPGLGLRLIYFSYDVKMKEKGDIPEGYSVSREKKERFSLILESASTNQTSMYLCASSLPPGTGGNQPQHFGDGTRLSIL.

The J gene is TRBJ1-1, the V gene TRBV5-1; TRBD1 is a possible D gene (6 bases). CDR1 and CDR2 from the germline V gene are SGHRS and YFSETQ. The V gene lost 0 bases and the J gene lost 0 bases, with 12 bases spanning the gap. This CDR3 is 16 amino acids long. In nucleotides, the CDR3 is TGCGCCAGCAGCTTGGTTACCGGGACACTGAACACTGAAGCTTTCTTT. Translated, it gives CASSLVTGTLNTEAFF.

The rearrangement joins TRBV7-2 to TRBJ2-7, with no clear D. V shed 5 bases and J shed 2 bases, with 4 bases lying between them. Germline CDR1 reads SGHTA; CDR2 reads FQGNSA. The CDR3 runs to 11 residues. The CDR3 loop is CASSNTYEQYF. The CDR3 region has the DNA TGTGCCAGCAGCAACACCTACGAGCAGTACTTC.

The CDR3 region is CASSPPGGYEQYF. Written as DNA, the CDR3 is TGTGCCAGCAGCCCTCCGGGAGGCTACGAGCAGTACTTC. The chain uses TRBV7-9 and TRBJ2-7, with TRBD2 matching 7 bases. The CDR3 is made up of 13 amino acids. Unmatched junction bases numbered 4, after V lost 5 bases and J lost 3 bases. Germline V gene data show CDR1 as SEHNR and CDR2 as FQNEAQ (reference sequence).

This chain links TRBV6-5 with TRBJ1-2; 9 bases map to TRBD1. Losses at the gene ends were 4 bases for V and 4 bases for J; bases not matched to a gene: 7. Germline V gene data show CDR1 as MNHEY and CDR2 as SVGAGI. The CDR3 consists of 15 residues. Here the CDR3 DNA reads TGTGCCAGCAGTTTATCGCGGGGACAGGGCTATGGCTACACCTTC. Protein sequence: CASSLSRGQGYGYTF.

This clone was observed once. The chain carries TRBV29-1 and TRBJ1-1, with 8 bases identical to TRBD1. Germline V gene data show CDR1 as SQVTM and CDR2 as ANQGSEA. The CDR3 has 12 amino acids. V lost 5 bases and J lost 8; bases outside the gene matches: 7. Written as DNA, the CDR3 is TGCAGCGTTCAGGGGGCTTCAACGGAAGCTTTCTTT. It is translated as CSVQGASTEAFF.

The chain's CDR3 is CAGGTANTEAFF. The CDR3 region has the DNA TGTGCCGGCGGGACAGCGAACACTGAAGCTTTCTTT. This sequence joins TRBV7-9 and TRBJ1-1; TRBD1 aligns across 7 bases. With 11 bases clipped from V and 1 base from J, the junction kept 4 bases outside the gene matches. The CDR3 has 12 amino acids. Germline CDR1 is SEHNR and CDR2 is FQNEAQ (reference sequence).

In this sample, this clone turned up a few times. The chain employs TRBV29-1 and TRBJ2-5; 7 nucleotides align to TRBD2. Germline CDR1 SQVTM, CDR2 ANQGSEA. V lost 0 bases and J lost 4; bases outside the gene matches: 8. The length of the CDR3 is 15 residues. The CDR3 DNA follows: TGCAGCGTTGAAGATGACGGGGGGAGGGCAGAGACCCAGTACTTC. This codes for CSVEDDGGRAETQYF.

The CDR3 sequence: CASSYGRGSTDTQYF. The CDR3 DNA reads TGTGCCAGCAGTTACGGGCGGGGGAGCACAGATACGCAGTATTTT. The rearrangement uses TRBV6-5 and TRBJ2-3; 7 nucleotides line up with TRBD2. Losses at the gene ends were 2 bases for V and 0 bases for J; bases not matched to a gene: 2. CDR3 length equals 15 residues. The germline V gene has CDR1 MNHEY and CDR2 SVGAGI.

In its sample, this clone was seen a few times. This sequence joins TRBV5-1 and TRBJ1-4; 7 bases map to TRBD1. The CDR3 has 15 residues. Germline V gene sequence: CDR1 SGHRS, CDR2 YFSETQ. V shed 4 bases, J shed 6 bases, and the junction held 9 bases outside the gene matches. Written as DNA, the CDR3 is TGCGCCAGCAGCCCCCACAGGGGAGGCGATGAAAAACTGTTTTTT. This translates into CASSPHRGGDEKLFF. Filled out from reference TRBV5-1 and TRBJ1-4, the complete variable domain reads KAGVTQTPRYLIKTRGQQVTLSCSPISGHRSVSWYQQTPGQGLQFLFEYFSETQRNKGNFPGRFSGRQFSNSRSEMNVSTLELGDSALYLCASSPHRGGDEKLFFGSGTQLSVL.